This TCR beta chain is from a study of shared clonotypes between healthy human individuals. Assay used: immunoSEQ multiplex PCR; TCRdb lists only in-frame clones, some missing. This table holds millions of clones, approximately 92% found once. V was cut by 0 bases and J by 0 bases, with 9 bases left in between. CDR1 and CDR2 (germline): WNHNN, SYGVQD (reference sequence). CDR3 length: 15 amino acids. This TCR was sampled from a man younger than 35 in good health. The chain uses TRBV10-1 and TRBJ2-7; possibly TRBD1 for D (5 bases). Sequences were obtained from naive CD4+ T cells sorted from blood. Documented subset: CD45RA+ positively selected. Here the CDR3 reads CASSESGLPSYEQYF. The CDR3, as DNA: TGCGCCAGCAGTGAGTCGGGGCTACCCTCCTACGAGCAGTACTTC.